One and the same sample provided the 11 T cell receptor beta chains below, sequenced in a study of T cells in tumors after PD-1 blockade. Measured with immunoSEQ multiplex PCR; TCRdb has only the in-frame clones, and not every one. The sample lists about 47,000 clones, 70% to 85% occurring once. The sample consisted of PBMCs, taken before anti-PD-1 therapy. These receptors were collected from a human donor with advanced basal cell or squamous cell carcinoma (not recorded which).

The chain has TRBV12-3 or TRBV12-4 and TRBJ2-2; tentatively, D is TRBD1 or TRBD2 (6 bases each). The CDR3 has 13 amino acids. Deletions cut 3 bases from V and 6 bases from J, with 8 bases between. The chain's CDR3 is CASSLGGSGELFF. CDR3 coding DNA: TGTGCCAGCAGTTTGGGGGGCTCCGGGGAGCTGTTTTTT.

The chain has TRBV2 and TRBJ2-7; no reliable D call. Germline CDR1 reads SNHLY; CDR2 reads FYNNEI. The V end was cut by 6 bases, the J end by 3 bases, with 12 bases between. This CDR3 spans 13 amino acids. This chain's CDR3 is CASRDLALYEQYF. The CDR3 DNA is TGTGCCAGCAGGGACCTGGCACTCTACGAGCAGTACTTC.

The V call is TRBV19, the J call TRBJ2-1; TRBD1 aligns across 10 bases. J gave up 2 bases and V 4 bases, and 2 bases lay outside the gene matches. The CDR3 spans 15 residues. CDR1 LNHDA and CDR2 SQIVND come from the germline V gene (reference sequence). The CDR3 coding sequence is TGTGCCAGTAGTACCGGGACAGGGGCCTACAATGAGCAGTTCTTC. Its protein is CASSTGTGAYNEQFF.

V usage is TRBV6-6 and J usage is TRBJ1-6, with 9 nucleotides matching TRBD1. Germline V gene sequence: CDR1 MNHNY, CDR2 SVGAGI (reference sequence). This CDR3 region has 14 residues. With V trimmed by 6 bases and J by 4 bases, 1 base remained unmatched. CDR3 bases: TGTGCCAGCAGGACAGGGGGTTATAATTCACCCCTCCACTTT. Amino acids: CASRTGGYNSPLHF.

CDR3 loop: CASRVGVNYGYTF. The CDR3 region has the DNA TGTGCCAGCAGAGTAGGAGTTAACTATGGCTACACCTTC. The rearrangement joins TRBV28 to TRBJ1-2; D remains ambiguous. V was clipped by 6 bases and J by 1 base, with 9 bases between them. Per germline, CDR1 MDHEN and CDR2 SYDVKM. The CDR3 contains 13 residues.

This clone was found once. V and J are TRBV28 and TRBJ2-7; D call uncertain. The germline V gene encodes CDR1 MDHEN and CDR2 SYDVKM. The CDR3 consists of 16 residues. Trimming took off 2 bases at V and 5 bases at J, with 19 bases between the two ends. The CDR3 spells CASSLAGQRRSDEQYF. CDR3 DNA: TGTGCCAGCAGTTTAGCTGGCCAAAGGCGGTCGGACGAGCAGTACTTC.

The gene calls are TRBV6-1 and TRBJ2-1; D is ambiguous. Trimming cost V 2 bases and J 9 bases, with 5 bases left between them. CDR1 and CDR2 (germline): MNHNS, SASEGT. The CDR3 sequence is 11 residues long. As DNA, the CDR3 is TGTGCCAGCAGTGAACTAGGTGAGCAGTTCTTC. Translating gives CASSELGEQFF.

The chain recombines TRBV7-4 with TRBJ2-7; 9 bases match TRBD2. Germline loops: CDR1 SGHVT, CDR2 SQSDAQ. The CDR3 runs 18 residues. V shed 8 bases, J shed 3 bases, and the junction held 20 bases outside the gene matches. CDR3 residues: CASVLRGYLAGKNYEQYF. DNA of the CDR3: TGTGCCAGCGTACTACGGGGATATCTAGCGGGAAAGAACTACGAGCAGTACTTC.

This clone appeared a few times. J is TRBJ2-3 and V is TRBV27; 11 bases align to TRBD2. The CDR3 loop spans 15 amino acids. The junction had 7 bases not matched to a gene; V was cut back by 10 bases and J by 1 base. CDR1 and CDR2 (germline): MNHEY, SMNVEV (reference sequence). The CDR3 is CATALLAGGTDTQYF. The CDR3 DNA follows: TGTGCCACGGCACTACTAGCGGGAGGCACAGATACGCAGTATTTT.

This clone occurred once. This chain links TRBV9 with TRBJ2-1; D tentatively fits TRBD1 or TRBD2 (7 bases each). V was trimmed by 0 bases and J by 2 bases, leaving 21 bases between them. Germline CDR1 and CDR2: SGDLS and YYNGEE. There are 19 residues in the CDR3. CDR3 in amino acids: CASSVELLGGGRTYNEQFF. The CDR3 nucleotides are TGTGCCAGCAGCGTAGAGCTATTGGGAGGGGGCAGGACCTACAATGAGCAGTTCTTC.

The genes are TRBV5-1 and TRBJ2-7; the D gene is possibly TRBD2 (6 bases). V was clipped by 5 bases and J by 1 base, with 13 bases between them. The V gene's germline CDR1 is SGHRS and CDR2 YFSETQ. The CDR3 consists of 14 residues. CDR3 loop: CASRAGGSSYEQYF. The DNA for the CDR3 is TGCGCCAGCAGAGCGGGTGGGTCGTCCTACGAGCAGTACTTC.